Below are 13 T cell receptor beta chains sequenced from a single sample in a study of control samples from healthy donors and cancer patients. Clones were sequenced by immunoSEQ multiplex PCR, and TCRdb holds only the in-frame ones, with some missing. This sample has about 55,000 clones, with roughly 96% found just once. The sample consisted of blood. The receptors shown here come from a young woman in good health.

The chain carries TRBV20-1 and TRBJ1-4; 7 bases align to TRBD1. In germline, CDR1 is DFQATT, CDR2 SNEGSKA (reference sequence). There are 13 residues in the CDR3. Trimming removed 3 bases from V and 8 bases from J; junction bases left unmatched: 6. CDR3 residues: CSASKGAEEKLFF. CDR3 DNA: TGCAGTGCTAGTAAGGGGGCGGAAGAAAAACTGTTTTTT.

The rearrangement links TRBV5-1 to TRBJ2-1; D is perhaps TRBD2 (5 bases). The germline V gene encodes CDR1 SGHRS and CDR2 YFSETQ. This CDR3 has 13 amino acids. Trimming took off 5 bases at V and 7 bases at J, with 13 bases between the two ends. Written as DNA, the CDR3 is TGCGCCAGCAGGCTAGCCATACCAAATGAGCAGTTCTTC. Protein sequence: CASRLAIPNEQFF.

This clone was recorded once. This sequence joins TRBV29-1 and TRBJ1-4; D is possibly TRBD1 (6 bases). The CDR3 extends over 11 amino acids. The V gene's germline CDR1 is SQVTM and CDR2 ANQGSEA. Deletions cut 1 base from V and 11 bases from J, with 8 bases between. As DNA, the CDR3 is TGCAGCGTTGAAGGGCAGGGGAAACTGTTTTTT. Protein product: CSVEGQGKLFF.

The CDR3 DNA follows: TGTGCCAGCAGACCCAGGGGGGCACCCGGGGAGCTGTTTTTT. It translates to CASRPRGAPGELFF. The V gene is TRBV27, the J gene TRBJ2-2; TRBD1 is a possible D gene (7 bases). Trimming left V 6 bases short and J 6 bases short, with 14 bases between. The CDR3 extends over 14 amino acids. Germline-derived CDR1 and CDR2 are MNHEY and SMNVEV (reference sequence).

The chain recombines TRBV24-1 with TRBJ2-1; 15 bases map to TRBD2. There are 17 residues in the CDR3. From germline, CDR1 is KGHDR and CDR2 SFDVKD. Trimming removed 6 bases from V and 7 bases from J; junction bases left unmatched: 9. DNA of the CDR3: TGTGCCACCAGTTTTACAGGACTAGCGGGAGGGCTAAATGAGCAGTTCTTC. Its translation: CATSFTGLAGGLNEQFF.

V usage is TRBV2 and J usage is TRBJ2-1; TRBD2 matches at 8 bases. V was clipped by 6 bases and J by 4 bases; unmatched bases: 5. Germline CDR1 is SNHLY and CDR2 is FYNNEI. The CDR3 is made up of 14 amino acids. The CDR3 spells CASRLAEMYNEQFF. CDR3 sequence (DNA): TGTGCCAGCAGACTAGCGGAGATGTACAATGAGCAGTTCTTC.

The chain links TRBV19 to TRBJ2-1; 9 bases map to TRBD2. The CDR3 covers 18 residues. Trimming removed 3 bases from V and 10 bases from J; junction bases left unmatched: 19. Germline V gene sequence: CDR1 LNHDA, CDR2 SQIVND (reference sequence). This CDR3 reads CASSIGGGSGRSHTEQFF. CDR3 nucleotides: TGTGCCAGTAGTATTGGGGGTGGGAGCGGGAGGTCTCATACCGAGCAGTTCTTC.

V gene TRBV7-9 combines with J gene TRBJ2-1; TRBD2 is a possible D gene (5 bases). Trimming took off 4 bases at V and 12 bases at J, with 19 bases between the two ends. The CDR3 is 14 residues long. The germline V gene encodes CDR1 SEHNR and CDR2 FQNEAQ (reference sequence). CDR3 nucleotide sequence: TGTGCCAGCAGCTCCCTAACTAGGCAAGAAGGGCAGTTCTTC. Its protein product is CASSSLTRQEGQFF.

This chain links TRBV30 with TRBJ1-2; a possible D gene is TRBD1 (6 bases). V was shortened by 2 bases and J by 0 bases, with 10 bases between the two germline ends. From germline, CDR1 is GTSNPN and CDR2 SVGIG (reference sequence). There are 14 residues in the CDR3. The CDR3: CAWSLGTTNYGYTF. As DNA, the CDR3 is TGTGCCTGGAGTTTGGGGACAACTAACTATGGCTACACCTTC.

This clone is a singleton in its sample. The chain uses TRBV9 and TRBJ2-1; 11 bases fit TRBD2. Germline CDR1 is SGDLS and CDR2 is YYNGEE. The CDR3 contains 16 residues. Unmatched junction bases numbered 2, after V lost 0 bases and J lost 3 bases. The CDR3 DNA is TGTGCCAGCAGCGTAGTAGCGGGAGGGGACTACAATGAGCAGTTCTTC. This encodes CASSVVAGGDYNEQFF.

This chain uses TRBV29-1 with TRBJ1-4, with unresolved D. The CDR3 has 13 amino acids. V was trimmed by 6 bases and J by 7 bases, leaving 15 bases between them. Germline CDR1 is SQVTM and CDR2 is ANQGSEA. The CDR3 spells CSVGLSAGEKLFF. The CDR3, as DNA: TGCAGCGTCGGTTTGAGTGCTGGTGAAAAACTGTTTTTT.

In this sample, this clone turned up once. The V and J genes are TRBV19 and TRBJ1-5; D remains ambiguous. The CDR3 length is 13 residues. V was trimmed by 3 bases and J by 8 bases, leaving 11 bases between them. Germline V gene data show CDR1 as LNHDA and CDR2 as SQIVND (reference sequence). The CDR3 is CASSMGAGKPQHF. The CDR3 bases are TGTGCCAGTAGTATGGGAGCTGGGAAGCCCCAGCATTTT.

V is TRBV6-5 and J is TRBJ2-2; tentative D call: TRBD1 (5 bases). There are 15 residues in the CDR3. Germline CDR1 is MNHEY and CDR2 is SVGAGI. V lost 5 bases, J lost 2 bases, and 12 bases lay in between. The CDR3 is CASSSPRDNTGELFF. In DNA, the CDR3 is TGTGCCAGCAGTAGCCCCAGGGATAACACCGGGGAGCTGTTTTTT.